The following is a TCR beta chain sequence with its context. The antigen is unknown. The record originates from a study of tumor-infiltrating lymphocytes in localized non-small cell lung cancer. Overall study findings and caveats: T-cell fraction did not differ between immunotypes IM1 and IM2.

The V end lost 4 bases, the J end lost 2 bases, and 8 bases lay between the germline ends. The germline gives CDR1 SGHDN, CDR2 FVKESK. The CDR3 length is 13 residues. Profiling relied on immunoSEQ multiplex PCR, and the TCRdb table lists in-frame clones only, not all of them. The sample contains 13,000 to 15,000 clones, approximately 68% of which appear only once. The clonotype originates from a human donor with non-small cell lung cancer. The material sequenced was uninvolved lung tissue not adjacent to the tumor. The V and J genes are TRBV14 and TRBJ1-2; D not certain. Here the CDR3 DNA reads TGTGCCAGCAGCCCCGACATAAACTATGGCTACACCTTC. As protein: CASSPDINYGYTF.